The rows below give T cell receptor beta chains drawn from one sample of a study of T cell responses to AZD1222 COVID-19 vaccine. The data were produced by immunoSEQ multiplex PCR, yet TCRdb's version contains in-frame clones alone and is incomplete. The sample holds nearly 95,000 clones, around 87% seen once. Source: peripheral blood, taken on day 0 of AZD1222 vaccination. These receptors all stem from an adult in good health. Both conserved end residues are part of each CDR3. A D gene is named only where the DNA matches it firmly. Clone size is shown for a subset of rows, as once, few, many or a class of expanded clone.

J: TRBJ2-5; V: TRBV5-1; D: -; size: -; DNA: TGCGCCAGCAGCTCCGCATACAAAGAGACCCAGTACTTC; CDR3: CASSSAYKETQYF
J: TRBJ1-2; V: TRBV7-2; D: TRBD1; size: many; DNA: TGTGCCAGCAGCGCTGCACAGGGGTCAATCTCCTATGGCTACACCTTC; CDR3: CASSAAQGSISYGYTF
J: TRBJ1-2; V: TRBV10-3; D: TRBD1; size: -; DNA: TGTGCCATCAGCTCCGGACAGGGAGAACTGGAGAGATATGGCTACACCTTC; CDR3: CAISSGQGELERYGYTF
J: TRBJ2-4; V: TRBV28; D: TRBD1; size: -; DNA: TGTGCCAGCAGCAGGACAGGGAGAAACATTCAGTACTTC; CDR3: CASSRTGRNIQYF
J: TRBJ1-2; V: TRBV5-6; D: TRBD1; size: -; DNA: TGTGCCAGCAGCTGGGGACAGGCTGACGTGGGCTATGGCTACACCTTC; CDR3: CASSWGQADVGYGYTF
J: TRBJ1-2; V: TRBV9; D: TRBD1; size: -; DNA: TGTGCCAGCAGGGGGGACAGGGTGCCCTATGGCTACACCTTC; CDR3: CASRGDRVPYGYTF
J: TRBJ2-3; V: TRBV28; D: -; size: -; DNA: TGTGCCAGCAGCCCTGGGACCGGAGACACAGATACGCAGTATTTT; CDR3: CASSPGTGDTDTQYF
J: TRBJ2-7; V: TRBV5-6; D: TRBD2; size: -; DNA: TGTGCCAGCAGACCGGGACTAGCGGGGACGCGCGAGTACTTC; CDR3: CASRPGLAGTREYF
J: TRBJ1-2; V: TRBV4-3; D: -; size: -; DNA: TGCGCCAGCAGCCAAGAAGCCGGTAGGGGCTACACCTTC; CDR3: CASSQEAGRGYTF
J: TRBJ1-1; V: TRBV19; D: -; size: -; DNA: TGTGCCAGTAGTATAAATAAGGGGTGGGGGGTCAGGCAGAACACTGAAGCTTTCTTT; CDR3: CASSINKGWGVRQNTEAFF
J: TRBJ2-2; V: TRBV10-1; D: -; size: -; DNA: TGCGCCAGCAGACTAGGCGGCAAACTCCCCGGGGAGCTGTTTTTT; CDR3: CASRLGGKLPGELFF
J: TRBJ1-4; V: TRBV3-1/TRBV3-2; D: -; size: -; DNA: TGTGCTACTAGCGGCCTTAATGAAAAACTGTTTTTT; CDR3: CATSGLNEKLFF
J: TRBJ2-7; V: TRBV4-2; D: TRBD1; size: -; DNA: TGTGCCAGCAGCCAAGATAGATCCGGGACAGGGGGTTACGAGCAGTACTTC; CDR3: CASSQDRSGTGGYEQYF
J: TRBJ1-2; V: TRBV12-3/TRBV12-4; D: -; size: -; DNA: TGTGCCAGCAGTGGACCGGGGGGCGGCTACACCTTC; CDR3: CASSGPGGGYTF
J: TRBJ1-1; V: TRBV6-5; D: -; size: -; DNA: TGTGCCAGCGAAAGTACAGGGTTGGGTACTGAAGCTTTCTTT; CDR3: CASESTGLGTEAFF
J: TRBJ1-2; V: TRBV27; D: TRBD1; size: -; DNA: TGTGCCAGCAGTTTGGGACAGGAAACGGGGGGCTACACCTTC; CDR3: CASSLGQETGGYTF
J: TRBJ2-1; V: TRBV25-1; D: TRBD1; size: -; DNA: TGTGCCAGCAGTGAATTCGGACAGGGCATTTTGAATGAGCAGTTCTTC; CDR3: CASSEFGQGILNEQFF
J: TRBJ1-2; V: TRBV30; D: -; size: -; DNA: TGTGCCTCCCCGGGCGTCCTCTATGGCTACACCTTC; CDR3: CASPGVLYGYTF
J: TRBJ1-6; V: TRBV5-4; D: -; size: -; DNA: TGTGCCAGCAGCTTGCCGGGCCATTCACCCCTCCACTTT; CDR3: CASSLPGHSPLHF
J: TRBJ1-4; V: TRBV2; D: -; size: -; DNA: TGTGCCAGCAGCGGGGTTATTCTGGTAGGAGGTCCAACTAATGAAAAACTGTTTTTT; CDR3: CASSGVILVGGPTNEKLFF
J: TRBJ1-2; V: TRBV7-2; D: -; size: -; DNA: TGTGCCAGCAGCACGGGTGCGGGTAACTATGGCTACACCTTC; CDR3: CASSTGAGNYGYTF
J: TRBJ1-2; V: TRBV7-9; D: -; size: -; DNA: TGTGCCAGCAGCTTAGCGGCGAACTCCGGCGGTGGCTACACCTTC; CDR3: CASSLAANSGGGYTF
J: TRBJ2-7; V: TRBV18; D: -; size: -; DNA: TGTGCCAGCTCACCCAGGGGGGAATGGGCGGAGGAGCAGTACTTC; CDR3: CASSPRGEWAEEQYF
J: TRBJ1-1; V: TRBV6-2/TRBV6-3; D: -; size: -; DNA: TGTGCCAGCAGCCGCCCCGTGTGGAACACTGAAGCTTTCTTT; CDR3: CASSRPVWNTEAFF
J: TRBJ2-1; V: TRBV6-2/TRBV6-3; D: TRBD2; size: -; DNA: TGTGCCAGCAGTTACGTGGCTAGCGGGAGCCCCTACAATGAGCAGTTCTTC; CDR3: CASSYVASGSPYNEQFF
J: TRBJ1-2; V: TRBV5-6; D: TRBD1; size: -; DNA: TGTGCCAGCAGCCACTCAGGGGGTCTTTATGGCTACACCTTC; CDR3: CASSHSGGLYGYTF
J: TRBJ2-7; V: TRBV10-3; D: -; size: -; DNA: TGTGCCATCAGTGAGCGGACCTACGAGCAGTACTTC; CDR3: CAISERTYEQYF
J: TRBJ2-3; V: TRBV2; D: -; size: -; DNA: TGTGCCACCTCGTGGCAGGGGACACCAGATACGCAGTATTTT; CDR3: CATSWQGTPDTQYF
J: TRBJ2-3; V: TRBV7-9; D: -; size: -; DNA: TGTGCCAGCAGCTTAGAGGGACCCAACACAGATACGCAGTATTTT; CDR3: CASSLEGPNTDTQYF
J: TRBJ1-4; V: TRBV29-1; D: -; size: once; DNA: TGCAGCGTTATTGCAACTAATGAAAAACTGTTTTTT; CDR3: CSVIATNEKLFF
J: TRBJ2-5; V: TRBV7-9; D: TRBD2; size: -; DNA: TGTGCCAGCAGCTTAGGGACTAGCGGGCGGGAGACCCAGTACTTC; CDR3: CASSLGTSGRETQYF
J: TRBJ1-2; V: TRBV9; D: TRBD1; size: -; DNA: TGTGCCAGCAGCGCCGGGGAGGGGGCCTATGGCTACACCTTC; CDR3: CASSAGEGAYGYTF
J: TRBJ1-1; V: TRBV9; D: -; size: -; DNA: TGTGCCAGCAGCGTAAAAGGGGAAGAGACTGAAGCTTTCTTT; CDR3: CASSVKGEETEAFF
J: TRBJ1-6; V: TRBV4-1; D: -; size: once; DNA: TGCGCCAGCGTTCAGACGTCGAGCTCCTATAATTCACCCCTCCACTTT; CDR3: CASVQTSSSYNSPLHF
J: TRBJ1-6; V: TRBV4-1; D: -; size: -; DNA: TGCGCCAGCAGCCAAGTAAGGAACTCCTATAATTCACCCCTCCACTTT; CDR3: CASSQVRNSYNSPLHF
J: TRBJ1-2; V: TRBV4-3; D: -; size: -; DNA: TGCGCCAGCAGCTCAAGACTACGGACTAACTATGGCTACACCTTC; CDR3: CASSSRLRTNYGYTF
J: TRBJ2-7; V: TRBV29-1; D: -; size: -; DNA: TGCAGCGTTGGCGTCCCGGGGGTGAGGGACGAGCAGTACTTC; CDR3: CSVGVPGVRDEQYF
J: TRBJ2-3; V: TRBV10-3; D: -; size: few; DNA: TGTGCCATCAGCTTAGACGGAGACACAGATACGCAGTATTTT; CDR3: CAISLDGDTDTQYF
J: TRBJ2-7; V: TRBV5-8; D: -; size: few; DNA: TGTGCCAGCAGCCTAGGACCGACGGAATACGAGCAGTACTTC; CDR3: CASSLGPTEYEQYF
J: TRBJ1-1; V: TRBV11-2; D: -; size: -; DNA: TGTGCCAGCAGCTCAGAAACAGGGATGAACACTGAAGCTTTCTTT; CDR3: CASSSETGMNTEAFF
J: TRBJ2-1; V: TRBV9; D: TRBD2; size: -; DNA: TGTGCCAGCAGCCCCTCTAGCGGGGGGCTAAAGAGCTCCTACAATGAGCAGTTCTTC; CDR3: CASSPSSGGLKSSYNEQFF